Below are 21 T cell receptor beta chains sequenced from a single sample in a study of blood T cell repertoires in COVID-19. Method: immunoSEQ multiplex PCR; TCRdb's copy keeps in-frame clones and lacks some. The table has 250,000 or so clones, 84% seen once. Sequencing input: peripheral blood. All receptors derive from a woman aged 40 to 50 who had recovered from COVID-19.

In DNA form, the CDR3 reads TGTGCCAGCAGCTTGGCGTCGGGGGGATTGGGTTCACCCCTCCACTTT. It encodes CASSLASGGLGSPLHF. V gene TRBV5-4 combines with J gene TRBJ1-6; D is possibly TRBD1 (5 bases). This CDR3 is built from 16 residues. CDR1 is SGHNT and CDR2 is YYREEE in the germline V gene (reference sequence). V lost 0 bases and J lost 9, with 16 bases in between.

This clone was seen only once. The chain joins TRBV11-3 to TRBJ2-7; 8 positions agree with TRBD1. CDR1 is SGHNT and CDR2 is YENEEA in the germline V gene. The trim removed 2 bases at V and 6 bases at J, leaving 9 bases unmatched. CDR3 length equals 15 residues. The CDR3 loop reads CASSLQGAGLSEQYF. The CDR3 DNA sequence: TGTGCCAGCAGCTTACAGGGGGCAGGTCTCAGCGAGCAGTACTTC.

The rearrangement joins TRBV15 to TRBJ1-5; D is unresolved. Germline V gene sequence: CDR1 LNHNV, CDR2 YYDKDF (reference sequence). CDR3 size: 14 residues. Trimming stripped 0 bases from V and 6 bases from J, with 9 bases between. CDR3 sequence (DNA): TGTGCCACCAGCAGAGATCTGGGCTTTCAGCCCCAGCATTTT. Amino acids: CATSRDLGFQPQHF.

This clone has more than one count but fewer than ten. The chain couples TRBV2 to TRBJ2-7, with D perhaps matching TRBD1 (5 bases). Trimming removed 3 bases from V and 1 base from J, with 7 bases in between. Looked up from germline, CDR1 is SNHLY and CDR2 is FYNNEI. The CDR3 contains 13 residues. CDR3 loop: CASSDPGSYEQYF. In nucleotides, the CDR3 is TGTGCCAGCAGTGACCCAGGGTCCTACGAGCAGTACTTC.

The genes are TRBV20-1 and TRBJ1-2; the D is unclear. From germline, CDR1 is DFQATT and CDR2 SNEGSKA (reference sequence). V shed 6 bases and J shed 8 bases, with 13 bases lying between them. There are 11 residues in the CDR3. Here the CDR3 reads CSASERLGYTF. CDR3 coding DNA: TGCAGTGCGAGTGAGCGTCTGGGCTACACCTTC.

The chain is built from TRBV6-5 and TRBJ2-5; no reliable D call. This CDR3 spans 13 amino acids. CDR1 is MNHEY, CDR2 SVGAGI, per germline. The ends were cut back, 5 bases at V and 0 bases at J, with 7 bases in the middle. Here the CDR3 DNA reads TGTGCCAGCAGTCCAGTGTACCAAGAGACCCAGTACTTC. This gives the protein CASSPVYQETQYF.

V is TRBV23-1 and J is TRBJ2-2; 8 bases are shared with TRBD2. TRBV23-1 is recorded as an ORF, its role being uncertain. This CDR3 is 16 amino acids long. The ends lost 7 bases at V and 6 bases at J; junction bases unmatched: 13. The CDR3 DNA follows: TGCGCCAGCAACGAGCGGGGGAGATCGGGAGCCGGGGAGCTGTTTTTT. It encodes CASNERGRSGAGELFF.

This rearrangement joins TRBV3-1 (or the pseudogene TRBV3-2) to TRBJ1-2; 7 bases are a match to TRBD1. The CDR3 is 15 residues long. Germline CDR1 is LGHDT and CDR2 is YNNKEL (reference sequence). Trimming removed 4 bases from V and 3 bases from J; junction bases left unmatched: 8. Here the CDR3 DNA reads TGTGCCAGCAGCCTCTCCCCCAGGGGGGACTATGGCTACACCTTC. This sequence encodes CASSLSPRGDYGYTF.

The chain joins TRBV2 to TRBJ1-1, with TRBD1 as a possible D gene (6 bases). Germline V CDR1 and CDR2: SNHLY, FYNNEI. V lost 2 bases and J 1 base, leaving 14 bases between the germline ends. The CDR3 runs 16 residues. This chain's CDR3 is CASSEPAGARNTEAFF. The CDR3 coding sequence is TGTGCCAGCAGTGAACCGGCGGGGGCGAGGAACACTGAAGCTTTCTTT.

This chain uses TRBV19 with TRBJ2-1, with TRBD1 as a possible D gene (6 bases). The V and J ends lost 7 bases and 8 bases respectively, with 15 bases between them. The CDR3 extends over 13 amino acids. CDR1 and CDR2 from the germline V gene are LNHDA and SQIVND (reference sequence). The CDR3 sequence is CASKRGMIDEQFF. DNA of the CDR3: TGTGCCAGTAAGAGGGGGATGATCGATGAGCAGTTCTTC.

CDR3 amino acids: CASNTAGGTGELFF. The CDR3 nucleotides read TGTGCCAGTAATACCGCAGGGGGTACCGGGGAGCTGTTTTTT. V is TRBV19 and J is TRBJ2-2; 7 bases fit TRBD1. The CDR3 consists of 14 residues. V gave up 7 bases and J gave up 5 bases; unmatched junction bases: 7. From germline, CDR1 is LNHDA and CDR2 SQIVND (reference sequence).

This sequence joins TRBV11-2 and TRBJ1-5, with D possibly matching TRBD1 (5 bases). The CDR3 spans 13 residues. Germline CDR1 SGHAT, CDR2 FQNNGV. V lost 4 bases, J lost 6 bases, and 10 bases lay in between. The CDR3 spells CASSSGLTQPQHF. The CDR3 region has the DNA TGTGCCAGCAGCTCGGGACTGACTCAGCCCCAGCATTTT.

The CDR3 DNA sequence: TGTGCCAGCAGCCCAGGGATCACTAGCACAGATACGCAGTATTTT. Translated: CASSPGITSTDTQYF. The V gene is TRBV7-7, the J gene TRBJ2-3; D may be TRBD1 (5 bases). This CDR3 is 15 amino acids long. Trimming took off 5 bases at V and 0 bases at J, with 12 bases between the two ends. The germline V gene has CDR1 SSHAT and CDR2 FNYEAQ (reference sequence).

The chain has TRBV12-3 or TRBV12-4 and TRBJ2-2; perhaps TRBD1 as D (5 bases). Trimming pared 4 bases from V and 7 bases from J, leaving 10 bases between. CDR3 length equals 13 residues. In DNA form, the CDR3 reads TGTGCCAGCAGTTCGCGCCAGGGCGGGGAGCTGTTTTTT. It codes for CASSSRQGGELFF.

The gene calls are TRBV18 and TRBJ1-1; 8 nucleotides line up with TRBD1. Germline trimming cut 3 bases from V and 1 base from J; bases unmatched to any gene: 10. CDR3 length equals 17 residues. The germline V gene has CDR1 KGHSH and CDR2 LQKENI. Here the CDR3 reads CASSPRTGDRKNTEAFF. CDR3 DNA sequence: TGTGCCAGCTCACCTCGAACGGGGGACAGGAAGAACACTGAAGCTTTCTTT.

The count of this clone is one. The chain uses TRBV28 and TRBJ2-4; TRBD2 matches 14 bases. Trimming removed 3 bases from V and 9 bases from J; junction bases left unmatched: 7. This CDR3 is built from 16 residues. CDR1 MDHEN and CDR2 SYDVKM come from the germline V gene. CDR3 in DNA: TGTGCCAGCAGTTTGTGGGGACTAGCGGGGGATAGCATTCAGTACTTC. This encodes CASSLWGLAGDSIQYF.

The chain is built from TRBV5-1 and TRBJ1-1; D is unclear. Deletions cut 0 bases from V and 1 base from J, with 13 bases between. The CDR3 is 16 amino acids. CDR1 and CDR2 (germline): SGHRS, YFSETQ. DNA of the CDR3: TGCGCCAGCAGCTTGGCCCCAGGCAGGTCGAACACTGAAGCTTTCTTT. Protein product: CASSLAPGRSNTEAFF.

The J gene is TRBJ2-1, the V gene TRBV2; D might be TRBD2 (5 bases). The ends were cut back, 2 bases at V and 5 bases at J, with 7 bases in the middle. CDR1 and CDR2 from the germline V gene are SNHLY and FYNNEI. CDR3 size: 13 residues. CDR3 sequence reads: CASSEPADNEQFF. In DNA, the CDR3 is TGTGCCAGCAGTGAACCAGCGGACAATGAGCAGTTCTTC.

This chain connects TRBV30 to TRBJ1-6; unclear D gene. V gave up 0 bases and J gave up 6 bases, with 6 bases separating them. CDR3 length equals 13 residues. CDR1 and CDR2 from the germline V gene are GTSNPN and SVGIG (reference sequence). In DNA form, the CDR3 reads TGTGCCTGGAGTGTACAACCTAATTCACCCCTCCACTTT. It codes for CAWSVQPNSPLHF.

This rearrangement joins TRBV7-9 to TRBJ1-2; D may be TRBD1 (5 bases). Germline loops: CDR1 SEHNR, CDR2 FQNEAQ (reference sequence). Trimming removed 5 bases from V and 5 bases from J, with 18 bases in between. The CDR3 extends over 15 amino acids. Here the CDR3 DNA reads TGTGCCAGCAGCCCGCAGGGTAGTGGTAGATATGGCTACACCTTC. Amino acids: CASSPQGSGRYGYTF.

The chain is built from TRBV5-1 and TRBJ2-7; TRBD1 matches at 8 bases. After removal of 4 bases from V and 0 bases from J, the junction contained 9 bases not matched to a gene. The CDR3 runs 16 residues. Germline CDR1 is SGHRS and CDR2 is YFSETQ. This CDR3 reads CASSQTGADTSYEQYF. CDR3 nucleotide sequence: TGCGCCAGCAGCCAGACAGGGGCCGACACCTCCTACGAGCAGTACTTC.